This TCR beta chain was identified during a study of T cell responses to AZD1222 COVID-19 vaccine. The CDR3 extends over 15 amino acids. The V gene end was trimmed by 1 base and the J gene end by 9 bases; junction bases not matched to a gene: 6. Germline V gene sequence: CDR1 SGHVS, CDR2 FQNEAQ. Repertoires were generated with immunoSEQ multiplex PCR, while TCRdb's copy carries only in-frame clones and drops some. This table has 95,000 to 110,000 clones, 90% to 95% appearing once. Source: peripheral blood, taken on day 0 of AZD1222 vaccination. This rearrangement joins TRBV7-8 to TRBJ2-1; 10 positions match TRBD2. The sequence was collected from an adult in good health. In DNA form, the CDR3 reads TGTGCCAGCAGCTTAGATAGCGGGGGGTTTACTGAGCAGTTCTTC. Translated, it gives CASSLDSGGFTEQFF.